What follows are 26 T cell receptor beta chains derived from one specimen sequenced in a study of OX40 agonist ivuxolimab in advanced cancers. TCRdb's table, derived via immunoSEQ multiplex PCR, lists solely in-frame clones and lacks some. The table has some 11,000 clones, more than 60% seen once. This sample comprised CD4+ or CD8+ T cells sorted from blood, obtained in a trial of the OX40 agonist ivuxolimab. These receptors all stem from an adult with an advanced solid tumor such as melanoma, head and neck, liver or kidney cancer.

This CDR3 reads CASALSYEQYF. As DNA, the CDR3 is TGTGCCAGCGCACTCTCCTACGAGCAGTACTTC. The chain carries TRBV6-1 and TRBJ2-7; D not resolved. CDR1 is MNHNS and CDR2 is SASEGT in the germline V gene. Trimming left V 8 bases short and J 0 bases short, with 5 bases between. The CDR3 sequence is 11 residues long.

The V call is TRBV5-6, the J call TRBJ1-1; unclear D gene. Trimming took 0 bases from V and 1 from J, leaving 4 bases between them. The V gene's germline CDR1 is SGHDT and CDR2 YYEEEE. The CDR3 sequence is 13 residues long. For the CDR3, the DNA is TGTGCCAGCAGCTTGGGGTCGAACACTGAAGCTTTCTTT. Its protein is CASSLGSNTEAFF.

This chain uses TRBV7-3 with TRBJ1-1; D uncertain. V gave up 2 bases and J gave up 1 base, with 11 bases separating them. The length of the CDR3 is 15 residues. Germline V lookup: CDR1 SGHTA, CDR2 FQGTGA. The CDR3 protein is CASSLDPAGNTEAFF. The CDR3 DNA sequence: TGTGCCAGCAGCTTAGACCCTGCGGGGAACACTGAAGCTTTCTTT.

The chain uses TRBV10-2 and TRBJ2-7; no firm D call. The CDR3 covers 14 residues. V lost 2 bases and J 4 bases, leaving 12 bases between the germline ends. The V gene's germline CDR1 is WSHSY and CDR2 SAAADI. The CDR3 DNA follows: TGCGCCAGCAGTGAGACTCTGGGTCCGTACGAGCAGTACTTC. As protein: CASSETLGPYEQYF.

The rearrangement joins TRBV21-1 to TRBJ2-5. TRBV21-1 is designated a pseudogene. The CDR3 loop spans 12 amino acids. CDR3 in DNA: TGTGCCAGCCCCCCGAAGGGAGAGACCCAGTACTTC. Protein product: CASPPKGETQYF.

The gene calls are TRBV30 and TRBJ2-3, with D hard to call. From germline, CDR1 is GTSNPN and CDR2 SVGIG (reference sequence). Trimming left V 0 bases short and J 2 bases short, with 9 bases between. This CDR3 is 14 amino acids long. The CDR3 DNA reads TGTGCCTGGAGTGTTCCACGGAACACAGATACGCAGTATTTT. Encoded protein: CAWSVPRNTDTQYF.

The CDR3 region is CASSETSGGYNEQFF. The CDR3 region has the DNA TGTGCCAGCAGTGAAACTAGCGGGGGGTACAATGAGCAGTTCTTC. The rearrangement uses TRBV6-4 and TRBJ2-1, with 12 bases that match TRBD2. The trim removed 3 bases at V and 4 bases at J, leaving 1 base unmatched. The CDR3 sequence is 15 residues long. Germline loops: CDR1 MRHNA, CDR2 SNTAGT.

The genes are TRBV11-3 and TRBJ1-1, with D hard to call. This CDR3 region has 13 residues. Germline V gene lookup returns CDR1 SGHNT and CDR2 YENEEA. The germline V and J ends were trimmed by 4 bases and 1 base, with 7 bases remaining between them. The CDR3 nucleotides are TGTGCCAGCAGCTACGGACGGAACACTGAAGCTTTCTTT. Protein: CASSYGRNTEAFF.

This chain links TRBV7-8 with TRBJ2-1; TRBD2 matches at 10 bases. CDR1 is SGHVS and CDR2 is FQNEAQ in the germline V gene. V gave up 1 base and J gave up 9 bases; unmatched junction bases: 6. The CDR3 consists of 15 residues. CDR3 sequence (DNA): TGTGCCAGCAGCTTAGTTTCAGCGGGAGGGGGTGAGCAGTTCTTC. Protein: CASSLVSAGGGEQFF.

This clone was seen only a few times. The rearrangement uses TRBV29-1 and TRBJ1-1, with no clear D. V shed 1 base and J shed 1 base, with 1 base lying between them. The CDR3 consists of 11 residues. Per the germline V gene, CDR1 is SQVTM and CDR2 is ANQGSEA. CDR3 sequence: CSVEGNTEAFF. Written as DNA, the CDR3 is TGCAGCGTTGAAGGGAACACTGAAGCTTTCTTT.

The V and J genes are TRBV19 and TRBJ2-5; 10 bases are a match to TRBD1. With 5 bases clipped from V and 0 bases from J, the junction kept 6 bases outside the gene matches. Germline loops: CDR1 LNHDA, CDR2 SQIVND (reference sequence). The CDR3 length is 16 residues. CDR3 sequence (DNA): TGTGCCAGTAGTGGCCGACAGGGGGCGAACCAAGAGACCCAGTACTTC. Amino acid sequence: CASSGRQGANQETQYF.

The chain has TRBV4-2 and TRBJ2-3, with no clear D. This CDR3 spans 16 amino acids. In germline, CDR1 is LGHNA, CDR2 YNFKEQ. Trimming removed 4 bases from V and 2 bases from J, with 16 bases in between. The CDR3 spells CASSPERTGNTDTQYF. The CDR3 DNA sequence: TGTGCCAGCAGCCCAGAAAGGACCGGCAACACAGATACGCAGTATTTT.

V and J are TRBV6-1 and TRBJ2-7; D not resolved. The CDR3 is 14 amino acids. V dropped 2 bases and J dropped 2 bases, with 10 bases sitting between them. Germline-derived CDR1 and CDR2 are MNHNS and SASEGT. Here the CDR3 reads CASSESSLTYEQYF. The CDR3 nucleotides read TGTGCCAGCAGTGAAAGCAGTTTGACCTACGAGCAGTACTTC.

V usage is TRBV30 and J usage is TRBJ2-2, with 9 bases lining up with TRBD1. The CDR3 loop spans 17 amino acids. CDR1 GTSNPN and CDR2 SVGIG come from the germline V gene (reference sequence). The J segment lost 1 base and the V segment lost 5 bases, leaving 11 bases of the junction unmatched. As DNA, the CDR3 is TGTGCCTGGGGTATTTTAGGGGGACAGGGGAACACCGGGGAGCTGTTTTTT. It codes for CAWGILGGQGNTGELFF.

V and J are TRBV15 and TRBJ2-2, with D possibly TRBD2 on 6 matching bases. Trimming shortened V by 3 bases and J by 4 bases, and 18 bases separated the two germline ends. The CDR3 covers 17 residues. In germline, CDR1 is LNHNV, CDR2 YYDKDF (reference sequence). DNA of the CDR3: TGTGCCACCAGCAGCCCATTCGGGGAGGTGGGCACCGGGGAGCTGTTTTTT. This translates into CATSSPFGEVGTGELFF. Complete variable domain (other parts from reference TRBV15 and TRBJ2-2): DAMVIQNPRYQVTQFGKPVTLSCSQTLNHNVMYWYQQKSSQAPKLLFHYYDKDFNNEADTPDNFQSRRPNTSFCFLDIRSPGLGDTAMYLCATSSPFGEVGTGELFFGEGSRLTVL.

The CDR3 region is CASSEPLAQEDTQYF. CDR3 bases: TGTGCCAGCAGTGAGCCACTGGCCCAGGAGGATACGCAGTATTTT. The rearrangement links TRBV6-1 to TRBJ2-3; D call uncertain. V lost 3 bases to trimming and J lost 6 bases, with 16 bases between them. Germline V gene lookup returns CDR1 MNHNS and CDR2 SASEGT. The CDR3 extends over 15 amino acids.

This chain uses TRBV5-1 with TRBJ2-1; 7 positions agree with TRBD1. Per the germline V gene, CDR1 is SGHRS and CDR2 is YFSETQ. V was clipped by 0 bases and J by 9 bases; unmatched bases: 9. The CDR3 totals 15 residues. Written as DNA, the CDR3 is TGCGCCAGCAGCTTGGAGCAGGGGGTAGGTATTGAGCAGTTCTTC. It translates to CASSLEQGVGIEQFF.

The chain employs TRBV18 and TRBJ2-2; TRBD1 agrees at 7 bases. The trim removed 4 bases at V and 0 bases at J, leaving 2 bases unmatched. The CDR3 extends over 15 amino acids. Germline CDR1 reads KGHSH; CDR2 reads LQKENI. The CDR3 nucleotides are TGTGCCAGCTCACTAACAGGGGCGAACACCGGGGAGCTGTTTTTT. This codes for CASSLTGANTGELFF.

The chain employs TRBV9 and TRBJ2-1, with a tentative D call TRBD1 (6 bases). V dropped 3 bases and J dropped 4 bases, with 20 bases sitting between them. The CDR3 totals 17 residues. CDR1 is SGDLS and CDR2 is YYNGEE in the germline V gene. The CDR3 loop is CASSGRQDSPNYNEQFF. The DNA of the CDR3 is TGTGCCAGCAGCGGGCGACAGGATTCACCCAATTACAATGAGCAGTTCTTC. The variable domain in full, with the rest retrieved from reference TRBV9 and TRBJ2-1, is DSGVTQTPKHLITATGQRVTLRCSPRSGDLSVYWYQQSLDQGLQFLIQYYNGEERAKGNILERFSAQQFPDLHSELNLSSLELGDSALYFCASSGRQDSPNYNEQFFGPGTRLTVL.

The rearrangement links TRBV11-2 to TRBJ1-4, with D unresolved. Deletions cut 5 bases from V and 7 bases from J, with 14 bases between. Germline lookup yields CDR1 SGHAT and CDR2 FQNNGV. The CDR3 extends over 14 amino acids. The DNA of the CDR3 is TGTGCCAGCAGCCCGACAAGGGTTTCTGAAAAACTGTTTTTT. Translation gives CASSPTRVSEKLFF.

The chain combines TRBV27 with TRBJ1-2; D ambiguous. V lost 3 bases to trimming and J lost 2 bases, with 7 bases between them. The CDR3 is 13 amino acids. Germline V CDR1 and CDR2: MNHEY, SMNVEV (reference sequence). DNA for the CDR3: TGTGCCAGCAGTTTCGAGGGCAACTATGGCTACACCTTC. Translation: CASSFEGNYGYTF.

V is TRBV6-1 and J is TRBJ2-7; 9 nucleotides align to TRBD2. The CDR3 runs 15 residues. Trimming took 5 bases from V and 1 from J; bases not matched to a gene: 6. CDR1 and CDR2 from the germline V gene are MNHNS and SASEGT. CDR3 nucleotide sequence: TGTGCCAGCAGTTCTGCGGGGGGGGGATCCTACGAGCAGTACTTC. Protein sequence: CASSSAGGGSYEQYF.

DNA for the CDR3: TGTGCCAGCAGCTTAGATCTAGCAGGTAGCACAGATACGCAGTATTTT. Translated: CASSLDLAGSTDTQYF. The genes are TRBV11-3 and TRBJ2-3, with D possibly TRBD2 on 5 matching bases. CDR3 size: 16 residues. V lost 0 bases, J lost 0 bases, and 10 bases lay in between. The germline gives CDR1 SGHNT, CDR2 YENEEA. Drawing the rest from reference TRBV11-3 and TRBJ2-3, the complete variable domain is EAGVVQSPRYKIIEKKQPVAFWCNPISGHNTLYWYLQNLGQGPELLIRYENEEAVDDSQLPKDRFSAERLKGVDSTLKIQPAELGDSAVYLCASSLDLAGSTDTQYFGPGTRLTVL.

V gene TRBV5-1 combines with J gene TRBJ2-3; D unclear. The CDR3 is 14 residues long. The V end lost 4 bases, the J end lost 2 bases, and 11 bases lay between the germline ends. Per germline, CDR1 SGHRS and CDR2 YFSETQ. Here the CDR3 reads CASSPWGNTDTQYF. The CDR3 bases are TGCGCCAGCAGCCCGTGGGGTAACACAGATACGCAGTATTTT.

The chain uses TRBV5-4 and TRBJ1-1; D not certain. CDR3 length: 13 amino acids. The V end was cut by 0 bases, the J end by 3 bases, with 6 bases between. Germline CDR1 is SGHNT and CDR2 is YYREEE (reference sequence). Written as DNA, the CDR3 is TGTGCCAGCAGCTTGGGCCAGGACACTGAAGCTTTCTTT. This codes for CASSLGQDTEAFF.

CDR3 bases: TGCGCCAGCAATGTTGGGGGGGAGCAGTACTTC. Translation: CASNVGGEQYF. This rearrangement joins TRBV5-1 to TRBJ2-7, with a tentative D call TRBD2 (6 bases). V was cut by 6 bases and J by 7 bases, with 11 bases left in between. Germline CDR1 reads SGHRS; CDR2 reads YFSETQ. CDR3 size: 11 residues.